The 30 T cell receptor beta chains listed next were all sequenced from one sample in a study of OX40 agonist ivuxolimab in advanced cancers. Some clones are missing from TCRdb's copy, which holds only in-frame ones; the method was immunoSEQ multiplex PCR. The profile shows approximately 100,000 clones, around 90% of them singletons. The sample in question was CD4+ or CD8+ T cells sorted from blood, obtained in a trial of the OX40 agonist ivuxolimab. Source of these receptors: an adult with an advanced solid tumor such as melanoma, head and neck, liver or kidney cancer.

The chain links TRBV6-1 to TRBJ2-1; 10 bases line up with TRBD2. Per the germline V gene, CDR1 is MNHNS and CDR2 is SASEGT. The J segment lost 6 bases and the V segment lost 6 bases, leaving 8 bases of the junction unmatched. The length of the CDR3 is 15 residues. CDR3 nucleotides: TGTGCCAGCAGACGTGAAATAGCGGGAGGCAATGAGCAGTTCTTC. Encoded protein: CASRREIAGGNEQFF.

A word on this clone: At the DNA level, this CDR3 is encoded by other sequences in the same sample as well. V and J are TRBV7-2 and TRBJ1-4, with D hard to call. CDR1 and CDR2 from the germline V gene are SGHTA and FQGNSA. The ends were cut back, 0 bases at V and 0 bases at J, with 5 bases in the middle. The CDR3 loop spans 15 amino acids. The CDR3 DNA follows: TGTGCCAGCAGCTTAGCTGGAGCAACTAATGAAAAACTGTTTTTT. Amino acid sequence: CASSLAGATNEKLFF.

The V and J genes are TRBV13 and TRBJ2-1, with 7 bases lining up with TRBD2. The CDR3 runs 16 residues. The ends lost 0 bases at V and 3 bases at J; junction bases unmatched: 5. The V gene's germline CDR1 is PRHDT and CDR2 FYEKMQ (reference sequence). In DNA form, the CDR3 reads TGTGCCAGCAGCTTAGGAGGCGGGGGATTCTACAATGAGCAGTTCTTC. Amino acid sequence: CASSLGGGGFYNEQFF.

Of note for this clone: At one boundary the junction diverges from the germline segment, which might be a read error. CDR3 protein: CASSLAGVDFAGELFF. CDR3 DNA sequence: TGTGCTAGCAGCTTAGCCGGGGTCGACTTCGCCGGGGAGCTGTTTTTT. The rearrangement links TRBV7-7 to TRBJ2-2, with a tentative D call TRBD2 (5 bases). Germline CDR1 reads SSHAT; CDR2 reads FNYEAQ (reference sequence). The CDR3 has 16 residues.

The chain links TRBV7-8 to TRBJ2-7, with TRBD1 matching over 8 bases. The CDR3 has 15 residues. Per germline, CDR1 SGHVS and CDR2 FQNEAQ. Trimming took 0 bases from V and 1 from J; bases not matched to a gene: 2. The CDR3 nucleotides are TGTGCCAGCAGCTTAGCCGGGACAGGATCCTACGAGCAGTACTTC. Protein sequence: CASSLAGTGSYEQYF.

The rearrangement joins TRBV6-6 to TRBJ1-3, with D unclear. With 2 bases removed from V and 3 bases from J, the gap between germline ends came to 8 bases. The CDR3 has 14 amino acids. CDR1 and CDR2 (germline): MNHNY, SVGAGI (reference sequence). In nucleotides, the CDR3 is TGTGCCAGCAGTTACGGCGCTATTGGAAACACCATATATTTT. Translation gives CASSYGAIGNTIYF.

The chain carries TRBV7-2 and TRBJ2-7; 12 bases match TRBD2. V dropped 2 bases and J dropped 6; count of bases not matched to a gene: 14. The CDR3 is 18 amino acids. The germline gives CDR1 SGHTA, CDR2 FQGNSA. CDR3 bases: TGTGCCAGCAGCTTATCGGCTAGCGGGGGGGCCGTCTCGGCCGAGCAGTACTTC. This codes for CASSLSASGGAVSAEQYF.

The V and J genes are TRBV9 and TRBJ1-1, with 8 bases identical to TRBD1. Germline V gives CDR1 SGDLS, CDR2 YYNGEE. This CDR3 is 17 amino acids long. For the CDR3, the DNA is TGTATTACGGCGGAGGCAGACAGGGGCGGGAGGCACACTGAAGCTTTCTTT. This encodes CITAEADRGGRHTEAFF.

The CDR3 reads CASSLDGPGAYNEQFF. As DNA, the CDR3 is TGCGCCAGCAGCTTGGACGGCCCGGGTGCCTACAATGAGCAGTTCTTC. The chain carries TRBV5-1 and TRBJ2-1; no reliable D call. The CDR3 extends over 16 amino acids. In germline, CDR1 is SGHRS, CDR2 YFSETQ. The V gene lost 0 bases and the J gene lost 2 bases, with 12 bases spanning the gap. Full variable domain (rest looked up from reference TRBV5-1 and TRBJ2-1): KAGVTQTPRYLIKTRGQQVTLSCSPISGHRSVSWYQQTPGQGLQFLFEYFSETQRNKGNFPGRFSGRQFSNSRSEMNVSTLELGDSALYLCASSLDGPGAYNEQFFGPGTRLTVL.

The chain joins TRBV5-8 to TRBJ1-4; D uncertain. This CDR3 region has 12 residues. Trimming took 2 bases from V and 3 from J, leaving 2 bases between them. The V gene's germline CDR1 is SGHTS and CDR2 YDEGEE. CDR3 loop: CASSLPNEKLFF. The CDR3 nucleotides read TGTGCCAGCAGCTTACCTAATGAAAAACTGTTTTTT.

The chain carries TRBV7-3 and TRBJ1-2; D perhaps matches TRBD1 (5 bases). V shed 5 bases and J shed 6 bases, with 13 bases lying between them. Per germline, CDR1 SGHTA and CDR2 FQGTGA. This CDR3 region has 13 residues. The CDR3 bases are TGTGCCAGCAGCAATAGAGCGGGGGATGGCTACACCTTC. Amino acids: CASSNRAGDGYTF.

The rearrangement links TRBV19 to TRBJ2-3, with no clear D. Germline V CDR1 and CDR2: LNHDA, SQIVND (reference sequence). The V end was cut by 1 base, the J end by 2 bases, with 4 bases between. The CDR3 contains 13 residues. The CDR3 here is CASSIGTTDTQYF. The CDR3 coding sequence is TGTGCCAGTAGTATAGGGACCACAGATACGCAGTATTTT.

A few counts support this clone. The chain joins TRBV5-1 to TRBJ1-1; 10 bases align to TRBD1. The germline CDR1 and CDR2 sequences are SGHRS and YFSETQ. With 4 bases clipped from V and 2 bases from J, the junction kept 2 bases outside the gene matches. The CDR3 length is 14 residues. The CDR3, as DNA: TGCGCCAGCAGCAGGGACAGGGGCAACACTGAAGCTTTCTTT. It specifies CASSRDRGNTEAFF.

V usage is TRBV7-8 and J usage is TRBJ2-1; 10 bases line up with TRBD2. Germline CDR1 and CDR2: SGHVS and FQNEAQ. The CDR3 loop spans 16 amino acids. The J segment lost 6 bases and the V segment lost 1 base, leaving 6 bases of the junction unmatched. CDR3 loop: CASSLGRLAGVNEQFF. In DNA, the CDR3 is TGTGCCAGCAGCTTAGGTCGCCTAGCGGGAGTCAATGAGCAGTTCTTC.

The chain joins TRBV30 to TRBJ2-1; TRBD2 matches at 10 bases. The CDR3 has 12 residues. Looked up from germline, CDR1 is GTSNPN and CDR2 is SVGIG (reference sequence). J lost 6 bases, V lost 8 bases, and 4 bases had no gene match. The DNA for the CDR3 is TGTGCCGGAAGACTAGCGGGCAATGAGCAGTTCTTC. Its translation is CAGRLAGNEQFF.

V gene TRBV6-6 combines with J gene TRBJ1-5; 8 nucleotides align to TRBD1. Germline CDR1 MNHNY, CDR2 SVGAGI (reference sequence). With 6 bases clipped from V and 3 bases from J, the junction kept 4 bases outside the gene matches. The length of the CDR3 is 14 residues. In nucleotides, the CDR3 is TGTGCCAGCAGGGGGGGACAGGACAATCAGCCCCAGCATTTT. This codes for CASRGGQDNQPQHF.

V usage is TRBV30 and J usage is TRBJ2-5; 10 positions match TRBD1. The CDR3 is 14 amino acids. Germline V gene lookup returns CDR1 GTSNPN and CDR2 SVGIG (reference sequence). The V gene end was trimmed by 2 bases and the J gene end by 5 bases; junction bases not matched to a gene: 5. The CDR3 loop is CAWSRDRGGETQYF. In DNA, the CDR3 is TGTGCCTGGAGTAGGGACAGGGGCGGCGAGACCCAGTACTTC.

The chain employs TRBV11-2 and TRBJ1-6; D unclear. This CDR3 is built from 16 residues. Looked up from germline, CDR1 is SGHAT and CDR2 is FQNNGV. V lost 2 bases and J lost 7, with 15 bases in between. CDR3 nucleotide sequence: TGTGCCAGCAGCTTAACCCCGACGACAAGCAATTCACCCCTCCACTTT. Translation: CASSLTPTTSNSPLHF.

The J gene is TRBJ1-5, the V gene TRBV5-1; the D is unclear. V was pared by 0 bases and J by 3 bases, with 10 bases between. The CDR3 is 15 residues long. Germline V CDR1 and CDR2: SGHRS, YFSETQ. The DNA of the CDR3 is TGCGCCAGCAGCTTGGACGGGGTCGACAATCAGCCCCAGCATTTT. Encoded protein: CASSLDGVDNQPQHF.

V and J are TRBV2 and TRBJ2-7, with 11 bases fitting TRBD2. The length of the CDR3 is 16 residues. J was trimmed by 7 bases and V by 6 bases; bases with no gene match: 14. Germline V gene sequence: CDR1 SNHLY, CDR2 FYNNEI. CDR3 sequence (DNA): TGTGCCAGCAGGTTGACTAGCGGGGCCCCCCAGAGTGAGCAGTACTTC. This encodes CASRLTSGAPQSEQYF.

V is TRBV5-1 and J is TRBJ1-5; 10 bases line up with TRBD1. V lost 4 bases to trimming and J lost 6 bases; unmatched junction nucleotides: 7. Germline CDR1 is SGHRS and CDR2 is YFSETQ. The CDR3 has 15 residues. CDR3 region: CASSPGQGESQPQHF. The CDR3 DNA reads TGCGCCAGCAGCCCCGGACAGGGGGAGAGTCAGCCCCAGCATTTT. Using reference TRBV5-1 and TRBJ1-5 for the parts outside the CDR3, the full variable domain is KAGVTQTPRYLIKTRGQQVTLSCSPISGHRSVSWYQQTPGQGLQFLFEYFSETQRNKGNFPGRFSGRQFSNSRSEMNVSTLELGDSALYLCASSPGQGESQPQHFGDGTRLSIL.

This clone was counted a single time. The sample contains more than one DNA sequence encoding this CDR3. This rearrangement joins TRBV18 to TRBJ2-2, with D hard to call. The CDR3 sequence is 16 residues long. Germline values: CDR1 KGHSH, CDR2 LQKENI. Trimming shortened V by 2 bases and J by 1 base, and 11 bases separated the two germline ends. CDR3 nucleotide sequence: TGTGCCAGCTCACCAAACGGGCAGCTGAACACCGGGGAGCTGTTTTTT. It specifies CASSPNGQLNTGELFF.

J is TRBJ2-2 and V is TRBV6-6, with D perhaps matching TRBD1 (5 bases). The CDR3 has 15 amino acids. CDR1 and CDR2 from the germline V gene are MNHNY and SVGAGI (reference sequence). The V end was cut by 6 bases, the J end by 1 base, with 12 bases between. The CDR3 DNA reads TGTGCCAGCAGACATGCTCAGGGGAACACCGGGGAGCTGTTTTTT. Amino acid sequence: CASRHAQGNTGELFF.

The chain couples TRBV9 to TRBJ2-3, with TRBD1 matching over 8 bases. V lost 4 bases, J lost 6 bases, and 10 bases stayed unmatched. The germline CDR1 and CDR2 sequences are SGDLS and YYNGEE. CDR3 length equals 15 residues. This chain's CDR3 is CASSTLTGAGDTQYF. CDR3 DNA: TGTGCCAGCAGCACCCTGACAGGGGCAGGGGATACGCAGTATTTT.

The rearrangement joins TRBV5-1 to TRBJ1-5, with a possible D match to TRBD1 (5 bases). Between the trimmed V and J ends, which lost 4 bases and 4 bases, there was a span of 9 bases. The CDR3 runs 13 residues. CDR1 SGHRS and CDR2 YFSETQ come from the germline V gene. CDR3 sequence (DNA): TGCGCCAGCAGCCTAGACAGTAATCAGCCCCAGCATTTT. Translation: CASSLDSNQPQHF.

This chain joins TRBV5-1 and TRBJ2-4; perhaps TRBD1 as D (6 bases). Per the germline V gene, CDR1 is SGHRS and CDR2 is YFSETQ. The CDR3 totals 13 residues. V lost 2 bases and J lost 10, with 13 bases in between. In DNA, the CDR3 is TGCGCCAGCAGCTTCCAGGGGCAAGCAATTCAGTACTTC. This codes for CASSFQGQAIQYF. Looking up the rest from reference TRBV5-1 and TRBJ2-4 gives the full variable domain: KAGVTQTPRYLIKTRGQQVTLSCSPISGHRSVSWYQQTPGQGLQFLFEYFSETQRNKGNFPGRFSGRQFSNSRSEMNVSTLELGDSALYLCASSFQGQAIQYFGAGTRLSVL.

A single count supports this clone. V usage is TRBV7-9 and J usage is TRBJ2-7; TRBD2 matches at 9 bases. Trimming removed 5 bases from V and 4 bases from J; junction bases left unmatched: 9. The CDR3 is 15 residues long. Germline V gives CDR1 SEHNR, CDR2 FQNEAQ (reference sequence). DNA of the CDR3: TGTGCCAGCAGCGCACCGGGACTAGCCAAATACGAGCAGTACTTC. It is translated as CASSAPGLAKYEQYF.

This clone was observed a single time. This sequence joins TRBV7-2 and TRBJ1-1, with a tentative D call TRBD1 (5 bases). There are 15 residues in the CDR3. V lost 4 bases, J lost 1 base, and 13 bases lay in between. Germline V gives CDR1 SGHTA, CDR2 FQGNSA. This CDR3 reads CASSYSGTENTEAFF. CDR3 DNA sequence: TGTGCCAGCAGCTACTCCGGGACGGAGAACACTGAAGCTTTCTTT.

The rearrangement uses TRBV6-1 and TRBJ2-7; D not resolved. CDR3 length: 12 amino acids. Germline CDR1 MNHNS, CDR2 SASEGT. V gave up 6 bases and J gave up 5 bases, with 11 bases separating them. The CDR3 nucleotides read TGTGCCAGCAGCTCCGTCACGCACGAGCAGTACTTC. Amino acid sequence: CASSSVTHEQYF.

V and J are TRBV20-1 and TRBJ1-3, with D unclear. This CDR3 spans 11 amino acids. In germline, CDR1 is DFQATT, CDR2 SNEGSKA (reference sequence). Trimming took off 3 bases at V and 4 bases at J, with 4 bases between the two ends. CDR3 in DNA: TGCAGTGCTAGGGGAGGAAACACCATATATTTT. Translated, it gives CSARGGNTIYF.